The 14 T cell receptor beta chains reported below all come from one sample, sequenced in a study of cytomegalovirus exposure and HLA in healthy donors. PCR primers comprised 60 Vbeta and 13 Jbeta primers. Sequencing used immunoSEQ multiplex PCR; TCRdb keeps in-frame clones, though not all of them. The sample has approximately 100,000 clones, 70% to 80% seen once. Sequenced input: PBMCs. These receptor sequences come from a female donor in good health and CMV-seronegative.

This chain joins TRBV7-8 and TRBJ2-7, with 7 bases identical to TRBD1. This CDR3 comprises 14 residues. CDR1 is SGHVS and CDR2 is FQNEAQ in the germline V gene. V shed 5 bases, J shed 3 bases, and the junction held 7 bases outside the gene matches. The CDR3 DNA reads TGTGCCAGCAGCCCCGACCCAGGGGGCTACGAGCAGTACTTC. It translates to CASSPDPGGYEQYF.

This clone occurred once. Here the CDR3 reads CASSLVGGGTTGELFF. CDR3 sequence (DNA): TGTGCCAGCAGCTTGGTGGGCGGGGGAACCACCGGGGAGCTGTTTTTT. The J gene is TRBJ2-2, the V gene TRBV5-6; 7 bases are shared with TRBD2. V was pared by 0 bases and J by 4 bases, with 6 bases of the junction left unmatched. The germline V gene encodes CDR1 SGHDT and CDR2 YYEEEE. The CDR3 consists of 16 residues.

V usage is TRBV29-1 and J usage is TRBJ2-7, with D tentatively TRBD1 (5 bases). The germline CDR1 and CDR2 sequences are SQVTM and ANQGSEA. Trimming pared 1 base from V and 3 bases from J, leaving 19 bases between. The CDR3 totals 16 residues. The CDR3 sequence: CSVEGKGRLRDYEQYF. The DNA for the CDR3 is TGCAGCGTTGAAGGAAAAGGAAGGCTCAGGGACTACGAGCAGTACTTC.

The chain has TRBV6-5 and TRBJ2-7; tentatively, D is TRBD2 (6 bases). This CDR3 comprises 15 residues. Trimming cost V 0 bases and J 3 bases, with 12 bases left between them. Germline assignment: CDR1 MNHEY and CDR2 SVGAGI. This chain's CDR3 is CASSYSGGKSYEQYF. The CDR3 DNA reads as TGTGCCAGCAGTTACTCGGGGGGTAAAAGCTACGAGCAGTACTTC.

A few counts support this clone. The rearrangement uses TRBV19 and TRBJ1-3; 8 bases are shared with TRBD1. After removal of 5 bases from V and 3 bases from J, the junction contained 9 bases not matched to a gene. The CDR3 has 16 amino acids. The germline V gene encodes CDR1 LNHDA and CDR2 SQIVND (reference sequence). The DNA for the CDR3 is TGTGCCAGTAGTCCTCCAGGGACAGGTGGTGGAAACACCATATATTTT. Its translation is CASSPPGTGGGNTIYF.

The rearrangement joins TRBV6-4 to TRBJ2-7; a possible D gene is TRBD1 (6 bases). Germline-derived CDR1 and CDR2 are MRHNA and SNTAGT. This CDR3 is 16 amino acids long. The germline V and J ends were trimmed by 8 bases and 3 bases, with 23 bases remaining between them. The CDR3: CASEEIQGWYLYEQYF. The DNA for the CDR3 is TGTGCCAGCGAGGAGATACAGGGATGGTATCTCTACGAGCAGTACTTC.

As to this clone: At one end, the junction sequence differs from germline, possibly due to a read error. V is TRBV6-5 and J is TRBJ2-7, with D perhaps TRBD1 (6 bases). Germline CDR1 and CDR2: MNHEY and SVGAGI. The CDR3 runs 15 residues. CDR3 loop: CASSYSTVQGTERYF. Written as DNA, the CDR3 is TGTGCCAGCAGTTACTCGACCGTGCAGGGGACCGAGCGGTACTTC.

Notes on this clone: At the DNA level, this CDR3 is encoded by other sequences in the same sample as well. The rearrangement joins TRBV5-1 to TRBJ2-7, with a possible D match to TRBD1 (5 bases). Between the trimmed V and J ends, which lost 0 bases and 4 bases, there was a span of 8 bases. The CDR3 has 13 residues. Germline V gene data show CDR1 as SGHRS and CDR2 as YFSETQ. The CDR3 nucleotides read TGCGCCAGCAGCTTGGAAGGGGCGTACGAGCAGTACTTC. Amino acids: CASSLEGAYEQYF.

CDR3 bases: TGTGCCAGCATCATAAACCCAGCGGGAGCAAACTATGGCTACACCTTC. This codes for CASIINPAGANYGYTF. The chain carries TRBV7-2 and TRBJ1-2; D ambiguous. This CDR3 spans 16 amino acids. CDR1 is SGHTA, CDR2 FQGNSA, per germline. Trimming took off 7 bases at V and 2 bases at J, with 20 bases between the two ends.

The J gene is TRBJ2-1, the V gene TRBV7-2; no reliable D call. The V and J ends lost 2 bases and 4 bases respectively, with 6 bases between them. Germline V CDR1 and CDR2: SGHTA, FQGNSA. The CDR3 runs 13 residues. The CDR3 here is CASSLFGYNEQFF. The CDR3 DNA follows: TGTGCCAGCAGCTTATTCGGTTACAATGAGCAGTTCTTC.

The genes are TRBV27 and TRBJ2-6, with D possibly TRBD2 on 7 matching bases. V gave up 0 bases and J gave up 2 bases, with 11 bases separating them. Germline V gene sequence: CDR1 MNHEY, CDR2 SMNVEV (reference sequence). This CDR3 is 17 amino acids long. This CDR3 is CASSLSFGGPGANVLTF. The CDR3 DNA is TGTGCCAGCAGTTTATCTTTCGGGGGGCCTGGGGCCAACGTCCTGACTTTC.

This clone was detected a few times. The chain carries TRBV4-2 and TRBJ2-1; 7 bases are shared with TRBD1. The CDR3 contains 15 residues. CDR1 is LGHNA, CDR2 YNFKEQ, per germline. V shed 3 bases and J 9 bases; nucleotides not matched to a gene: 11. CDR3 protein: CASSHHRGSEAEQFF. The CDR3 DNA reads as TGTGCCAGCAGCCACCACAGGGGTTCAGAGGCTGAGCAGTTCTTC.

The genes are TRBV27 and TRBJ1-6; TRBD1 is a possible D gene (5 bases). Germline-derived CDR1 and CDR2 are MNHEY and SMNVEV (reference sequence). CDR3 length equals 14 residues. V lost 5 bases to trimming and J lost 8 bases, with 13 bases between them. The CDR3: CASSPQVKHSPLHF. The CDR3 nucleotides read TGTGCCAGCAGTCCACAGGTTAAGCATTCACCCCTCCACTTT.

This clone was seen a single time. The chain uses TRBV6-5 and TRBJ2-3, with 9 bases fitting TRBD2. Trimming at V came to 7 bases and at J to 1 base, leaving 3 bases not matched to a gene. The CDR3 is 14 amino acids. Germline V gene lookup returns CDR1 MNHEY and CDR2 SVGAGI. The DNA of the CDR3 is TGTGCCAGCATGATAGCGGGGGGCACAGATACGCAGTATTTT. The encoded protein is CASMIAGGTDTQYF.